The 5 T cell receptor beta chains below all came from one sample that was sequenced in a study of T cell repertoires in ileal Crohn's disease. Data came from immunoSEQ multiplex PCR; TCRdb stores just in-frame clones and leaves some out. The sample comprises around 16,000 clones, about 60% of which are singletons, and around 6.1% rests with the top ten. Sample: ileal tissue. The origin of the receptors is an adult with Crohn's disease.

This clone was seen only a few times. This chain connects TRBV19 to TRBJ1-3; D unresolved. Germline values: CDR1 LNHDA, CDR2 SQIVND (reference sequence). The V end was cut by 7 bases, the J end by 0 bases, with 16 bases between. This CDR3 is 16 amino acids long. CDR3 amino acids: CASTSKGRDSGNTIYF. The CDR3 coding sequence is TGTGCCAGTACCTCAAAAGGACGGGACTCTGGAAACACCATATATTTT.

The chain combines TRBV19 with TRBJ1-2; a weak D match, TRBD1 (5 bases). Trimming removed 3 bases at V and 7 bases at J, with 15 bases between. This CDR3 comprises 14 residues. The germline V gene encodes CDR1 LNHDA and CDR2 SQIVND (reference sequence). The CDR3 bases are TGTGCCAGTAGTATGGACACGTATAACGGTGGCTACACCTTC. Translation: CASSMDTYNGGYTF.

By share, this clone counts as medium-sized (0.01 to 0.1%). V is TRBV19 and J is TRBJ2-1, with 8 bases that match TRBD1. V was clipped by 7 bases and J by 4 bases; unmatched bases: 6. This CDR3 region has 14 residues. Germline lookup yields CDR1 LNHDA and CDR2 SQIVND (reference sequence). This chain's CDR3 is CASNNRGLYNEQFF. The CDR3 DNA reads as TGTGCCAGTAATAACAGGGGGTTATACAATGAGCAGTTCTTC.

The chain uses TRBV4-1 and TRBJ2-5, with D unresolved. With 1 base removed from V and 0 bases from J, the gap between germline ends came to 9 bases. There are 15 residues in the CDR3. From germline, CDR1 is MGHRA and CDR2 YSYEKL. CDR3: CASSQGTRDQETQYF. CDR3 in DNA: TGCGCCAGCAGCCAAGGAACCCGGGACCAAGAGACCCAGTACTTC.

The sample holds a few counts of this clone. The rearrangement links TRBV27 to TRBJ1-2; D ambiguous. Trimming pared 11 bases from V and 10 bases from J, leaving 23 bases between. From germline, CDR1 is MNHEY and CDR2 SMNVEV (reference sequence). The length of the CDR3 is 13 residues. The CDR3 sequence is CAVSTRGSAYYTF. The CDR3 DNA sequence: TGTGCCGTCTCAACCCGTGGTTCCGCCTACTACACCTTC.